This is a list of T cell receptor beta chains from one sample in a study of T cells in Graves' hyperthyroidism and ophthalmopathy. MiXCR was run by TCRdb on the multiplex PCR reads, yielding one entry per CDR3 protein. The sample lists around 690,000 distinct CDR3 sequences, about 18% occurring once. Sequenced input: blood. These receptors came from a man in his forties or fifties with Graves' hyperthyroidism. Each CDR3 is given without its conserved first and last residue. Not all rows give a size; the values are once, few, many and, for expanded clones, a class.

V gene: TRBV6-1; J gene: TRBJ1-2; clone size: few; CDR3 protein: ASSEGWGYT
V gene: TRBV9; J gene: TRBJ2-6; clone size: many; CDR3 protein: ASSPQGQGAPGANVLT
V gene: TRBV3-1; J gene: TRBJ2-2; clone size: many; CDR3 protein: ASSQASGPTGELF
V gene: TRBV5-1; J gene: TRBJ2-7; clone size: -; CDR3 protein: ASSLGELPPYEQY
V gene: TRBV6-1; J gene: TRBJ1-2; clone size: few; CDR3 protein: ASSLNRAGHGYT
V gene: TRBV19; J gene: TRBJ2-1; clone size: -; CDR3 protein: ASTAQGIYNEQF
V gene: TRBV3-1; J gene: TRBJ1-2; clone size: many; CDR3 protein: ASSLSGRAYGYT
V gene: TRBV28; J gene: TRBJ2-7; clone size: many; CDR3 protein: ASSFVTVSYEQY
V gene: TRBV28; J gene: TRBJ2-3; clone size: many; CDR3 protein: ASSLPRGQGSTDTQY
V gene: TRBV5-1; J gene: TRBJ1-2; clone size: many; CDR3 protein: ASSLAYMSYGYT
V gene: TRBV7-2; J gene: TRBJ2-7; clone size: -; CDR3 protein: ASSLHRDHYEQY
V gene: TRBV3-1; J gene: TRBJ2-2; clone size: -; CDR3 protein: ASSQPFTGTSGRTGELF
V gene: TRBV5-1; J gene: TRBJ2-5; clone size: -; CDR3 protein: ASSSPRDRDYQETQY
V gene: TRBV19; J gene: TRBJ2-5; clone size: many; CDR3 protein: ASSVIPGQGAKTQY
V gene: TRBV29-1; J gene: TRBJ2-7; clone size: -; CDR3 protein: SVVRDSGGYEQY
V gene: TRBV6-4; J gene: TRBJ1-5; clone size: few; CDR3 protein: ARTGTAEFQPQH
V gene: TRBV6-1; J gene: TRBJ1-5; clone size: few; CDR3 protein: ASSRARRRNSNQPQH
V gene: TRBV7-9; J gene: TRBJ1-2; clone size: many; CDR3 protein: ASSFGVYGYT
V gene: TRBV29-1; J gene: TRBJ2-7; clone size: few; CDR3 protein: SVTDSSYEQY
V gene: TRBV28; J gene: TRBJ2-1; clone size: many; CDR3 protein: ASSFSGTGNEQF
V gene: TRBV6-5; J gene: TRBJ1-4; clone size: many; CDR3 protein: ASSYESGEKLF